This T cell receptor (beta chain) was sequenced during a study of T cells in Graves' hyperthyroidism and ophthalmopathy. Concerning this clonotype: Its target is not known.

The study's findings and limits: Blood also carried most thyroid clonotypes expanded above 0.001.

The CDR3 contains 13 residues. Trimming stripped 3 bases from V and 5 bases from J, with 10 bases between. Template material for amplifying TCR beta CDR3 regions consisted of RNA transcripts. HTBI primers drove first-round RT-PCR of the TCR CDR3. From the multiplex PCR reads, TCRdb called clonotypes with MiXCR, one entry per CDR3 protein. This table has approximately 520,000 distinct CDR3 sequences, less than 25% appearing once. Sequencing used blood. The sequence came from a man between 18 and 35 years old with Graves' hyperthyroidism. The chain carries TRBV12-3 or TRBV12-4 and TRBJ2-5; unclear D gene. The CDR3 DNA sequence: TGTGCCAGCAGTTTCACGGGCCCCGAGACCCAGTACTTC. Its protein is CASSFTGPETQYF.